The source of this T cell receptor (beta chain) is a study of blood T cell repertoires in COVID-19. How the authors handled the data: From reference gene primer amplification, estimates of nucleated cell counts were derived. The method was immunoSEQ multiplex PCR; TCRdb's version includes in-frame clones alone and lacks a portion of them. Clone size and V and J calls were adopted from that table, with D and trimming inferred from the DNA. The sample has some 9,200 clones, around 92% seen once. The specimen was peripheral blood. The TCR sequence derives from a woman in her forties or fifties with active COVID-19.

The CDR3 DNA sequence: TGTGCCAGCAGCCAAGATGAGGCGTGCACCTTC. This gives the protein CASSQDEACTF. The rearrangement uses TRBV14 and TRBJ1-2, with D unclear. CDR1 is SGHDN and CDR2 is FVKESK in the germline V gene. V was clipped by 0 bases and J by 13 bases, with 9 bases between them. The CDR3 length is 11 residues.